This T cell receptor (beta chain) originates from a study of human T cells and chemical hapten exposure. Looking at the study overall: DPC 0.01% went on the upper back by patch test, with reading at 6 days.

Time point denoted: pre-sensitization, week 0. Treatment here: therapeutic diphenylcyclopropenone sensitization with weekly scalp DPC. There are 15 residues in the CDR3. V lost 4 bases to trimming and J lost 7 bases; unmatched junction nucleotides: 7. Germline V CDR1 and CDR2: MDHEN, SYDVKM. Using its own MiXCR run on the RACE reads, TCRdb lists one record per CDR3 protein. The table lists roughly 38,000 distinct CDR3 sequences, around 12% of them singletons. The sequence was obtained from a woman in her twenties or thirties with alopecia areata. Some clones in this sample may be carry-over from other donors' samples. This specimen consisted of whole blood, obtained in connection with sensitization to the hapten diphenylcyclopropenone (DPC). J is TRBJ2-2 and V is TRBV28; 9 bases are a match to TRBD1. The CDR3 spells CASSWNRGQGGELFF. Written as DNA, the CDR3 is TGTGCCAGCAGTTGGAACAGGGGGCAAGGCGGGGAGCTGTTTTTT.